This section outlines one T cell receptor beta chain sequence together with its context. The junction shows a germline mismatch at one end, possibly a read error. Profiled with immunoSEQ multiplex PCR; TCRdb holds only in-frame clones, not every one. Of more than 250,000 clones listed, around 87% were seen once; the top ten hold more than 2.5%. This record comes from a study of Ad26.COV2.S vaccination and SARS-CoV-2 variants. The germline V gene encodes CDR1 MNHNS and CDR2 SASEGT. The CDR3 spans 16 residues. The treatment: roughly 18 received Ad26.COV2.S at low or high dose, single or two shots; 5 received placebo; per-sample allocation not given. Day 63 following the first vaccine or placebo injection was when the samples were taken.

This TCR came from a person between 18 and 60 years old who received the Ad26.COV2.S COVID-19 vaccine or a placebo. The gene calls are TRBV6-1 and TRBJ1-2; 8 bases are a match to TRBD1. The sample consisted of peripheral blood, taken in a trial of Ad26.COV2.S vaccine versus placebo. Here the CDR3 DNA reads TGTGCCAGCAGTGACCCGGGACAGGACTCTAACTATGGCCACACCTTC. This gives the protein CASSDPGQDSNYGHTF.